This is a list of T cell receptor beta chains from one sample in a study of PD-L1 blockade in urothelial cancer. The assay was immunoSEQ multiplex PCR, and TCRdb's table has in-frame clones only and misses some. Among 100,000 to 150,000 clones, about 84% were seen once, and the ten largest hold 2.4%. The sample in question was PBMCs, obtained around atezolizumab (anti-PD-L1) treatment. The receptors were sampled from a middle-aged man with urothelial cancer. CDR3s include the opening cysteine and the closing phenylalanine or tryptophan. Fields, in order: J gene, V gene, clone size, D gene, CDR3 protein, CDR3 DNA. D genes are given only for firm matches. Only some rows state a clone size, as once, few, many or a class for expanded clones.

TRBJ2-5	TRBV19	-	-	CASSTSSETQYF	TGTGCCAGTAGTACTAGCTCTGAGACCCAGTACTTC
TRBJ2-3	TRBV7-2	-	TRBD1	CASSLAQGARDTQYF	TGTGCCAGCAGCTTAGCCCAGGGGGCGAGAGATACGCAGTATTTT
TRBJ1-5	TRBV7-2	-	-	CASKSGGDQPQHF	TGTGCCAGCAAATCAGGCGGGGATCAGCCCCAGCATTTT
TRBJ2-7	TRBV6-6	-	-	CASSYLMYEQYF	TGTGCCAGCAGTTACCTAATGTACGAGCAGTACTTC
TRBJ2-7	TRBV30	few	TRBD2	CAWSNPSGGEQYF	TGTGCCTGGAGTAACCCGAGCGGGGGCGAGCAGTACTTC
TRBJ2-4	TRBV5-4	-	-	CASSFPGENIQYF	TGTGCCAGCAGCTTTCCCGGGGAAAACATTCAGTACTTC
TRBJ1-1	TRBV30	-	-	CAWRRGVNTEAFF	TGTGCCTGGAGGCGGGGGGTGAACACTGAAGCTTTCTTT
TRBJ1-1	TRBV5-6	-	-	CASSLALGRGDTEAFF	TGTGCCAGCAGCTTGGCCCTTGGGAGAGGAGACACTGAAGCTTTCTTT
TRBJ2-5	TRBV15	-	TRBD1	CATGTGEETQYF	TGTGCCACCGGGACAGGGGAAGAGACCCAGTACTTC
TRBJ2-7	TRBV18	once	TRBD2	CASSPLAGITYEQYF	TGTGCCAGCTCACCATTAGCGGGGATAACCTACGAGCAGTACTTC
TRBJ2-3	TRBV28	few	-	CASSSPPADTQYF	TGTGCCAGCAGTTCCCCCCCGGCAGATACGCAGTATTTT
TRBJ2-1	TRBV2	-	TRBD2	CATNPRTSGSEQFF	TGTGCCACCAACCCCCGGACTAGCGGGAGCGAGCAGTTCTTC
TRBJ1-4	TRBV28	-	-	CASSPRRRGEKLFF	TGTGCCAGCAGTCCACGGAGAAGGGGTGAAAAACTGTTTTTT
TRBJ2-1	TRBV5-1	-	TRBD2	CASSPLPSGGGGEQFF	TGCGCCAGCAGCCCACTTCCTAGCGGGGGAGGGGGTGAGCAGTTCTTC
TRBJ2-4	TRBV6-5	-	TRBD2	CASSYSERGQNIQYF	TGTGCCAGCAGTTACTCAGAGCGGGGACAAAACATTCAGTACTTC
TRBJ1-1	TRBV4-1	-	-	CASSQDQRSGTEAFF	TGCGCCAGCAGCCAAGATCAGCGGAGCGGCACTGAAGCTTTCTTT
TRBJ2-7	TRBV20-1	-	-	CSARRDYEQYF	TGCAGTGCTAGGAGGGATTACGAGCAGTACTTC
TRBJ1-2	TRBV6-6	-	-	CASSLIDGYTF	TGTGCCAGCAGCCTGATAGATGGCTACACCTTC
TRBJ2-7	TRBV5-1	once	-	CASSLGTLYYEQYF	TGCGCCAGCAGCTTGGGGACTCTTTACTACGAGCAGTACTTC
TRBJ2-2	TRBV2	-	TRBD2	CASRGGSTNTGELFF	TGTGCCAGCCGGGGCGGGAGTACGAACACCGGGGAGCTGTTTTTT
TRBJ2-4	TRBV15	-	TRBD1	CATSRRQGGDIQYF	TGTGCCACCAGCAGGCGACAGGGGGGGGACATTCAGTACTTC
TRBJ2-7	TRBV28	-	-	CASSLMAGRGTRYEQYF	TGTGCCAGCAGTTTAATGGCCGGCAGGGGCACTCGCTACGAGCAGTACTTC
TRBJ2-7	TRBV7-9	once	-	CASSPKGGTDYEQYF	TGTGCCAGCAGCCCGAAAGGGGGGACAGACTACGAGCAGTACTTC
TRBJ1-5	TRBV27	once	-	CASSHGRGDQPQHF	TGTGCCAGCAGTCACGGACGCGGGGATCAGCCCCAGCATTTT
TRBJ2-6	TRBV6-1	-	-	CASKTGGGANVLTF	TGTGCCAGTAAAACGGGGGGCGGGGCCAACGTCCTGACTTTC
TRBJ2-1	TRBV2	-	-	CASSEVRDNEQFF	TGTGCCAGCAGTGAGGTTCGGGATAATGAGCAGTTCTTC
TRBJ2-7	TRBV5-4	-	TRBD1	CASSGGQRYEQYF	TGTGCCAGCAGCGGGGGACAGCGATACGAGCAGTACTTC
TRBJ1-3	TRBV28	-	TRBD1	CASSFHTTGGKRSGNTIYF	TGTGCCAGCAGTTTCCATACGACAGGGGGCAAAAGGTCTGGAAACACCATATATTTT
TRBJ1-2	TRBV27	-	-	CASAPAPGGYTF	TGTGCCAGCGCTCCCGCCCCGGGAGGCTACACCTTC
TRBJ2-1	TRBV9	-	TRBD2	CASSVAASGSYEQFF	TGTGCCAGCAGCGTAGCGGCTAGCGGGAGTTATGAGCAGTTCTTC
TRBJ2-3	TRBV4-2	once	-	CASSQLPSTDTQYF	TGTGCCAGCAGCCAACTCCCTAGCACAGATACGCAGTATTTT
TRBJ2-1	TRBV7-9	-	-	CASSLGFRGSNEQFF	TGTGCCAGCAGCTTAGGCTTCCGGGGAAGCAATGAGCAGTTCTTC
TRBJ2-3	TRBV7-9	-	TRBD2	CASSPAGGNADTQYF	TGTGCCAGCAGCCCAGCGGGAGGGAACGCAGATACGCAGTATTTT
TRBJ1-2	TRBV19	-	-	CASSIDRGGRGYGYTF	TGTGCCAGTAGTATAGATCGAGGAGGCAGGGGCTATGGCTACACCTTC
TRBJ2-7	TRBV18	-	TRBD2	CASSPTGTSDEQYF	TGTGCCAGCTCACCAACCGGGACTAGCGACGAGCAGTACTTC
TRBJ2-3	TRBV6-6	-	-	CASSPGTDTQYF	TGTGCCAGCAGTCCCGGTACAGATACGCAGTATTTT
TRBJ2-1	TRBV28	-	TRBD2	CASSITSGRTNEQFF	TGTGCCAGCAGTATAACTAGCGGGAGGACAAATGAGCAGTTCTTC
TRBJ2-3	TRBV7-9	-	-	CASSLVSGSTDTQYF	TGTGCCAGCAGCTTAGTGAGCGGAAGCACAGATACGCAGTATTTT
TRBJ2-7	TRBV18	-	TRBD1	CASSPGTGWEQYF	TGTGCCAGCTCACCCGGGACAGGGTGGGAGCAGTACTTC
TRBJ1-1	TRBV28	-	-	CASSLWGVDTEAFF	TGTGCCAGCAGTTTATGGGGCGTCGACACTGAAGCTTTCTTT
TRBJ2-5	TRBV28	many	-	CASSTQASETQYF	TGTGCCAGCAGTACACAGGCTTCGGAGACCCAGTACTTC
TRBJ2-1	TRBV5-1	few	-	CASSSAGTRNNEQFF	TGCGCCAGCAGCTCCGCCGGGACACGTAACAATGAGCAGTTCTTC
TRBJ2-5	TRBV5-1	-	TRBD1	CASSSGQGRQETQYF	TGCGCCAGCAGCTCAGGACAGGGCCGCCAAGAGACCCAGTACTTC
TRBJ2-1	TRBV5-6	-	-	CASSPGQLNEQFF	TGTGCCAGCAGCCCTGGACAGCTCAATGAGCAGTTCTTC
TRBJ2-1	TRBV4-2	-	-	CASSQELVGGSYNEQFF	TGTGCCAGCAGCCAAGAGTTGGTCGGGGGATCATACAATGAGCAGTTCTTC
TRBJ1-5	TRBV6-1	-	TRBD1	CASRMGQGGGQPQHF	TGTGCCAGCAGAATGGGACAGGGGGGAGGTCAGCCCCAGCATTTT
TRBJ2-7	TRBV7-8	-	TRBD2	CASSQGTKAFEQYF	TGTGCCAGCAGCCAAGGGACTAAAGCTTTCGAGCAGTACTTC
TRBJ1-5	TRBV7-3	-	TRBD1	CASSPQGASNQPQHF	TGTGCCAGCAGCCCACAGGGGGCCAGCAATCAGCCCCAGCATTTT
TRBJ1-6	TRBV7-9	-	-	CASSLGQVKNSPLHF	TGTGCCAGCAGCTTAGGGCAGGTTAAGAATTCACCCCTCCACTTT
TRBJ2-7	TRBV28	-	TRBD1	CASSDQGASSYEQYF	TGTGCCAGCAGCGATCAGGGGGCTTCCTCCTACGAGCAGTACTTC
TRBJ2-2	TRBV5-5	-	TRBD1	CASSLTGGDTGELFF	TGTGCCAGCAGCTTGACAGGGGGCGACACCGGGGAGCTGTTTTTT
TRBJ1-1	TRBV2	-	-	CASSIQGNTEAFF	TGTGCCAGCAGTATACAGGGGAACACTGAAGCTTTCTTT
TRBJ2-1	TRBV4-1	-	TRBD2	CASSRTSGRRNNEQFF	TGCGCCAGCAGCCGAACTAGCGGGAGAAGGAACAATGAGCAGTTCTTC
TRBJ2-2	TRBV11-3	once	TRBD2	CASSPSGTSGGELFF	TGTGCCAGCAGTCCCTCCGGGACTAGCGGCGGGGAGCTGTTTTTT
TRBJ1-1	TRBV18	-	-	CASSPQQGRNTEAFF	TGTGCCAGCTCACCGCAACAGGGTAGGAACACTGAAGCTTTCTTT
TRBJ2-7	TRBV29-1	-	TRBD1	CSVELDRGVREQYF	TGCAGCGTTGAATTGGACAGGGGAGTACGGGAGCAGTACTTC
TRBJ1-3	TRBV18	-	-	CASQDSVGNTIYF	TGTGCCAGCCAAGACAGCGTTGGAAACACCATATATTTT
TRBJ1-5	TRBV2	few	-	CASSDLSNQPQHF	TGTGCCAGCAGTGATCTTAGCAATCAGCCCCAGCATTTT
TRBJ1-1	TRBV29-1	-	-	CSVERGGTEAFF	TGCAGCGTTGAGAGGGGGGGCACTGAAGCTTTCTTT